The rows below give T cell receptor beta chains drawn from one sample of a study of T cells in Graves' hyperthyroidism and ophthalmopathy. TCRdb analysed the multiplex PCR reads with MiXCR anew, one entry per CDR3 protein. Among 700,000 or so distinct CDR3 sequences, about 17% were seen once, and the ten largest hold roughly 8%. Material for sequencing was blood. The receptors here all came from a young man with Graves' hyperthyroidism. CDR3s include the opening cysteine and the closing phenylalanine or tryptophan. The D gene is left open where the match is weak. Clone size is not always given. Where it is, it says once, few, many or a class for expanded clones.

v_gene	j_gene	abundance	d_gene	CDR3nt	CDR3aa
TRBV15	TRBJ2-5	many	-	TGTGCCACCAGCAGACAGACAGGAGCAGAGACCCAGTACTTC	CATSRQTGAETQYF
TRBV27	TRBJ2-7	-	-	TGTGCCAGCAGTTTAAAACGGACCGGCTACGAGCAGTACTTC	CASSLKRTGYEQYF
TRBV20-1	TRBJ1-4	few	TRBD1	TGCAGTACCGGGCAAGGGGGCGAAAAACTGTTTTTT	CSTGQGGEKLFF
TRBV28	TRBJ1-1	many	TRBD1	TGTGCCAGCAGTTACAGGGGGAGGACTGAAGCTTTCTTT	CASSYRGRTEAFF
TRBV30	TRBJ2-4	-	-	TGTGCCTGGTTGGAACGGGAGCCCTTCAGAGGCAAAAACATTCAGTACTTC	CAWLEREPFRGKNIQYF
TRBV11-3	TRBJ1-4	many	-	TGTGCCAGCAGCTTATTTGGGGCAACTAATGAAAAACTGTTTTTT	CASSLFGATNEKLFF
TRBV29-1	TRBJ1-1	few	-	TGCAGCGTCTCGAGTTCCGGGTCAGGGACTGAAGCTTTCTTT	CSVSSSGSGTEAFF
TRBV20-1	TRBJ2-1	few	TRBD2	TGCAGTGCTAGAGGGACTAGCGGGGGGGTTGAACATGAGCAGTTCTTC	CSARGTSGGVEHEQFF
TRBV12-3/TRBV12-4	TRBJ1-4	many	-	TGTGCCAGCAGTTTACTCGGGATCACTGAAAAACTGTTTTTT	CASSLLGITEKLFF
TRBV2	TRBJ1-2	many	-	TGTGCCAGCAGTGAGGGGCGTAGCTATGGCTACACCTTC	CASSEGRSYGYTF
TRBV7-2	TRBJ1-1	-	-	TGTGCCAGCAGCCCGTTTGGACCGAACACTGAAGCTTTCTTT	CASSPFGPNTEAFF
TRBV6-1	TRBJ2-6	few	-	TGTGCCAGCAGGCCCTCGGGGGCCCCCCAGCCCGTCCTGACTTTC	CASRPSGAPQPVLTF